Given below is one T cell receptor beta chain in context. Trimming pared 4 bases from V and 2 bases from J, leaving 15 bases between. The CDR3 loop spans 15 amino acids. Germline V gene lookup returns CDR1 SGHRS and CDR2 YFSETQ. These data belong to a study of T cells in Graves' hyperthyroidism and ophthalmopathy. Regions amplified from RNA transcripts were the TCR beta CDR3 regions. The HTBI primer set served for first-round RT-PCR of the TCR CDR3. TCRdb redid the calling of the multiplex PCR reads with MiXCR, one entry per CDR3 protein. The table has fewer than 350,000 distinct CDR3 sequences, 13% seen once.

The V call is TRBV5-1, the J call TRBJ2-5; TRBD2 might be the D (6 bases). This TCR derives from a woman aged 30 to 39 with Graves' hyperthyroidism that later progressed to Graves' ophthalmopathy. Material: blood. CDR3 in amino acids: CASSSSRDSQETQYF. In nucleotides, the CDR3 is TGCGCCAGCAGCAGCAGCCGGGACTCGCAAGAGACCCAGTACTTC.